This entry describes one TCR beta chain. Antigen: not known. This record comes from a study of shared clonotypes between healthy human individuals. Turning to the study itself: The composition of the donors was two women and three men aged 18 to 49. Findings and limits, study-wide: Rarefaction showed that sequencing of sorted subsets was incomplete (despite large depth).

Sequencing was performed with immunoSEQ multiplex PCR; in TCRdb, only in-frame clones are kept and a portion is missing. The table shows more than 2 million clones, with more than 90% occurring only once. The donor population consisted of healthy HIV-negative adults with no recent acute infections or vaccinations. V was clipped by 3 bases and J by 4 bases; unmatched bases: 11. This CDR3 has 16 amino acids. Germline V gene lookup returns CDR1 SGDLS and CDR2 YYNGEE. The sequencing input was naive CD4+ T cells sorted from blood. Subset in this sample: CD45RA+ positively selected. The chain combines TRBV9 with TRBJ2-5; 8 bases are a match to TRBD2. The receptor's source is a man aged 18 to 30 in good health. CDR3 sequence reads: CASSASSGHARETQYF. CDR3 nucleotide sequence: TGTGCCAGCAGCGCGTCTAGCGGGCATGCCCGAGAGACCCAGTACTTC.